The clone carrying this TCR beta chain was seen a handful of times. Its target is unknown. These data come from a study of cytomegalovirus exposure and HLA in healthy donors. General observations from the study: Presence/absence analyses took donor sequencing depth as roughly uniform.

Germline assignment: CDR1 MNHEY and CDR2 SMNVEV (reference sequence). V lost 3 bases, J lost 2 bases, and 5 bases stayed unmatched. The CDR3 covers 17 residues. This PCR relied on a set of 60 Vbeta primers and 13 Jbeta primers. Only in-frame clones appear in the TCRdb table, and some are missing; sequencing was by immunoSEQ multiplex PCR. The sample has 190,000 or so clones, about four fifths seen once. Sequencing input: PBMCs. The V gene is TRBV27, the J gene TRBJ2-1; 12 bases fit TRBD2. The receptor comes from a girl aged 10 to 17 in good health and CMV-seropositive. The CDR3 DNA reads as TGTGCCAGCAGTTTTACTAGCGGGGGGTCCCCCTACAATGAGCAGTTCTTC. It translates to CASSFTSGGSPYNEQFF.